This T cell receptor (beta chain) stems from a study of blood T cell repertoires in COVID-19. Profiled with immunoSEQ multiplex PCR; TCRdb holds only in-frame clones, not every one. Seen here are about 270,000 clones, about nine tenths observed once, and the top ten hold 1.9%. There are 17 residues in the CDR3. V dropped 7 bases and J dropped 4; count of bases not matched to a gene: 17. CDR1 and CDR2 from the germline V gene are LNHDA and SQIVND (reference sequence). This TCR came from a woman aged 55-75 years who had recovered from COVID-19. The V gene is TRBV19, the J gene TRBJ1-2, with 8 positions matching TRBD1. The sample comprised PBMCs or T cells enriched from blood (not recorded which). The CDR3 protein is CASTPVTGGNKSYGYTF. Written as DNA, the CDR3 is TGTGCCAGTACTCCGGTTACAGGGGGTAACAAAAGCTATGGCTACACCTTC.